The present entry profiles one T cell receptor beta chain with its context. Many counts were recorded for this clonotype. The target of this receptor is not known. No much larger clone is present one base from it, and per-base qualities are unavailable. These data originate in a study of T cells in Graves' hyperthyroidism and ophthalmopathy (dated by TCRdb to the late 2010s). Regarding the study in general: Peripheral blood was sampled at the time of initial diagnosis, prior to any treatment. TCR V-J signatures able to tell the groups apart were searched for in a discovery cohort of 90 to 100 patients, of whom fewer than 45 had Graves' ophthalmopathy and 55 to 65 had stable Graves' hyperthyroidism. Prospective prediction of ophthalmopathy was tested in an independent validation cohort consisting of roughly 20 hyperthyroidism patients and more than 15 patients who later progressed to ophthalmopathy. For training and testing, the 100 or so patients in the discovery cohort were randomly divided in a 7:3 ratio. In six Graves' hyperthyroidism patients, the study also compared T-cell repertoires from thyroid tissue with T-cell repertoires from blood. After sampling, hyperthyroidism patients received methimazole starting at 30 mg daily, and ophthalmopathy patients received high-dose intravenous methylprednisolone. TCR Vbeta CDR3 sequencing of 130 to 150 peripheral blood samples (over 40 ophthalmopathy, about 75 hyperthyroidism and some 17 progressor patients) is reported in the paper.

V sheds 6 bases and J sheds 5 bases, leaving 16 bases between their ends. CDR1 and CDR2, per the germline V gene, are MDHEN and SYDVKM. Including the terminal cysteine and phenylalanine, the CDR3 comprises 14 residues. Of the read, only the CDR3 DNA is kept; its 42 bases are in frame from base 1. Study-level results and caveats: No statistical method was used to set the sample size in advance, and investigators knew the group allocation. A model built on a 13 V-J signature distinguished ophthalmopathy from stable hyperthyroidism, reaching 87.88% sensitivity and approximately 83% specificity in cross-validation and 80%/75% in testing. In validation, progression to ophthalmopathy was predicted by the model with almost 71% sensitivity and nearly 75% specificity, a median of about 6 months before onset. Most expanded thyroid clonotypes (frequency above 0.001) were also found in blood, which suggests that blood repertoires may mirror thyroid immune responses.

TCR beta CDR3 regions were amplified from RNA transcripts. A first-round RT-PCR of the TCR CDR3 used the HTBI primer set with the Qiagen OneStep RT-PCR kit. Libraries were constructed in a second round of multiplex PCR, after which size selection and purification were performed. The libraries were sequenced on an Illumina HiSeq2000 using paired-end 100 bp reads. Regarding the original processing steps: SOAPnuke was used to process the raw data, removing reads that contained adapters or uncalled bases, had a mean Phred below 15, or lacked an exact match to the constant primer or identifier. COPE v1.2.5 was used to merge the high-quality paired reads, and each unique nucleotide sequence was defined as a clonotype. MiTCR v1.1 was used to align the clonotypes against IMGT TRBV, TRBD and TRBJ reference segments. The analysis was restricted to V-J combinations with a frequency above 0.0001, which together covered 99.2% of the repertoires. The TCS score was defined as the ratio of F50 (clonal expansion) to E x V (chaos), calculated using BLOSUM62-based TCRdist between CDR3 peptides within each V-J. Welch's t-statistics and random forest reduced 450 to 600 V-J features to roughly 13, which were used in a naive Bayes classifier (R e1071). TCRdb trimmed the raw reads at Q25, called clones with MiXCR and kept productive beta chains. Under each unique CDR3 protein, matching rows form one entry showing the most common genes and DNA. TCRdb's processing, not the study's, gives the V and J calls here. In all, the sample holds hundreds of thousands of distinct CDR3 sequences, and roughly 13% of those were seen once. In total, the top ten clones hold around 9.2% of the sample.

A patient counted as having stable Graves' hyperthyroidism if no progression to ophthalmopathy occurred over 18 months of follow-up. Hyperthyroidism patients were newly diagnosed, had a disease duration of under 2 months, and were aged 18 to 65 years. Exclusion was applied to patients with uncontrolled infections, other autoimmune diseases, pregnancy or lactation. Clinical symptoms, serum thyroxine and TRAb, thyroid ultrasound, and orbital computed tomography formed the basis for the diagnoses. PBMCs were separated from approximately 10 ml of fresh peripheral blood using Ficoll-Paque density gradient centrifugation. Trizol reagent was used to extract total RNA, and RNA quality was then checked on an Agilent 2100 Bioanalyzer.

Sample: blood. The clonotype comes from a woman aged 18-29 years with Graves' hyperthyroidism. Recombination connected TRBV28 to TRBJ2-5, and perhaps TRBD2 as D gene, on 6 matching bases. The CDR3 sequence is CASRVGGIGETQYF. The sequence in DNA is TGTGCCAGCAGGGTAGGCGGGATTGGGGAGACCCAGTACTTC. Here the CDR3 is joined to the reference TRBV28 and TRBJ2-5 genes, and the full variable domain is: DVKVTQSSRYLVKRTGEKVFLECVQDMDHENMFWYRQDPGLGLRLIYFSYDVKMKEKGDIPEGYSVSREKKERFSLILESASTNQTSMYLCASRVGGIGETQYFGPGTRLLVL.